Listed below are T cell receptor beta chains from one sample, sequenced in a study of identical twins. TCRdb passed the 5' RACE reads through MiXCR, listing each CDR3 protein once. The sample holds about 470,000 distinct CDR3 sequences, approximately 24% seen once. The sample was also linked to a second study, of T cells expressing NK-cell markers.

The sequenced material came from CD4+ T cells sorted from blood. Source of these receptors: a woman under 30 in good health. CDR3s include the opening cysteine and the closing phenylalanine or tryptophan. The D gene is left open where the match is weak. The size of a clone is reported for some rows only, either as once, few or many, or as a class for expanded clones.

j_gene	v_gene	d_gene	abundance	CDR3nt	CDR3aa
TRBJ2-5	TRBV7-2	TRBD1	few	TGTGCCAGCAAGCAAGACAGGGGGCTAGAGACCCAGTACTTC	CASKQDRGLETQYF
TRBJ2-1	TRBV10-2	.	.	TGCGCCAGCAGAAGAGGGGTTCACAATGAGCAGTTCTTC	CASRRGVHNEQFF
TRBJ2-7	TRBV7-8	.	few	TGTGCCAGCAGTACCCGTAGACTGAGCTCCTACGAGCAGTACTTC	CASSTRRLSSYEQYF
TRBJ2-7	TRBV7-2	TRBD2	.	TGTGCCAGCAGCCCCTTAGCGGGACTTGGCTACGAGCAGTACTTC	CASSPLAGLGYEQYF
TRBJ2-3	TRBV5-1	.	.	TGCGCCAGCAGCTTTCAGGCAGGATCTGGAGGAGGAGATACGCAGTATTTT	CASSFQAGSGGGDTQYF
TRBJ2-7	TRBV6-5	.	few	TGTGCCAGCAGTTACAGGTTCCAGCAGTACGAGCAGTACTTC	CASSYRFQQYEQYF
TRBJ2-2	TRBV9	.	few	TGTGCCAGCAGCGTAGGATCCAGCACCGGGGAGCTGTTTTTT	CASSVGSSTGELFF
TRBJ2-5	TRBV27	TRBD1	.	TGTGCCAGCAGTTCCGACCGGACAGGGTCTGTTGTGGAGACCCAGTACTTC	CASSSDRTGSVVETQYF
TRBJ2-3	TRBV12-3/TRBV12-4	TRBD2	.	TGTGCCACAACCCTGGGCGGGGGAACAGATACGCAGTATTTT	CATTLGGGTDTQYF
TRBJ1-2	TRBV10-3	.	.	TGTGCCATCAGTGATTCGGGATATGGCTACACCTTC	CAISDSGYGYTF
TRBJ2-1	TRBV4-2	.	.	TGTGCCAGCAGCCGAGAGGTGGCCGTCAATGAGCAGTTCTTC	CASSREVAVNEQFF
TRBJ2-7	TRBV7-2	.	.	TGTGCCAGCAGCTTATCGGCGGCCGTTTTCTACGAGCAGTACTTC	CASSLSAAVFYEQYF
TRBJ2-1	TRBV5-1	TRBD2	few	TGCGCCAGCAGCCTGGGGGGTAGCGGGAGGAAGTTGAATGAGCAGTTCTTC	CASSLGGSGRKLNEQFF
TRBJ1-2	TRBV20-1	.	.	TGCAGTGCTAGCGCCGGGACTAACTATGGCTACACCTTC	CSASAGTNYGYTF
TRBJ1-5	TRBV5-6	.	.	TGTGCCAGCAGCTTGGGGGCGGGGGGAGATCAGCCCCAGCATTTT	CASSLGAGGDQPQHF
TRBJ2-3	TRBV29-1	.	few	TGCAGCGTTGAAAGACCGGGGGGCAGGCCGAATACGCAGTATTTT	CSVERPGGRPNTQYF
TRBJ2-1	TRBV6-5	.	few	TGTGCCAGCAGCTACCAGGGTCTCGACAATGAGCAGTTCTTC	CASSYQGLDNEQFF
TRBJ2-1	TRBV3-1	.	few	TGTGCCAGCAGCCCCTGGAGGGATTGGGGTTTGGGTGAGCAGTTCTTC	CASSPWRDWGLGEQFF
TRBJ2-6	TRBV27	.	.	TGTGCCAGCAGTTTTTACATATCTGGGGCCAACGTCCTGACTTTC	CASSFYISGANVLTF
TRBJ2-1	TRBV7-2	.	.	TGTGCCAGCAGCTTATCGGTTGATTATGAGCAGTTCTTC	CASSLSVDYEQFF
TRBJ2-1	TRBV5-1	.	.	TGCGCCAGCAGCTACGGACAGAACAATGAGCAGTTCTTC	CASSYGQNNEQFF
TRBJ2-3	TRBV5-1	.	once	TGCGCCAGCAGCCTGACTACTTCAGATACGCAGTATTTT	CASSLTTSDTQYF
TRBJ1-5	TRBV6-5	.	few	TGTGCCAGCAGTTACTCCAGGAATAGCAATCAGCCCCAGCATTTT	CASSYSRNSNQPQHF
TRBJ2-7	TRBV5-1	.	.	TGCGCCAGCAGCTTGGACTACCGCTACGAGCAGTACTTC	CASSLDYRYEQYF
TRBJ2-2	TRBV7-2	TRBD2	few	TGTGCCAGCAGCCGGGCGCTAGCGGGCACCGGGGAGCTGTTTTTT	CASSRALAGTGELFF
TRBJ2-7	TRBV14	.	.	TGTGCCAGCAGCCAAATCACCCCCCTAAGCGAGCAGTACTTC	CASSQITPLSEQYF
TRBJ2-3	TRBV7-2	TRBD2	.	TGTGCCAGCAGCCCGAGGACTAGCGGGGCAAATACGCAGTATTTT	CASSPRTSGANTQYF
TRBJ2-5	TRBV6-5	.	.	TGTGCCAGCAGTCAGACCGCGGGGACCCAGTACTTC	CASSQTAGTQYF
TRBJ2-7	TRBV20-1	.	few	TGCAGTGCTAGTCCGTCGGGAAGGTACGAGCAGTACTTC	CSASPSGRYEQYF
TRBJ2-3	TRBV10-3	TRBD2	few	TGTGCCATCAGCCCCCTTTCACTAGCGGGAGTGGGAGATACGCAGTATTTT	CAISPLSLAGVGDTQYF
TRBJ2-3	TRBV5-1	TRBD2	.	TGCGCCAGCAGCTTGGACGTAGCGGGGGGGCCACCAGATACGCAGTATTTT	CASSLDVAGGPPDTQYF
TRBJ1-2	TRBV6-5	.	.	TGTGCCAGCAGTTACGTCCCGGGGGGTGGCTACACCTTC	CASSYVPGGGYTF
TRBJ1-6	TRBV5-1	TRBD1	.	TGCGCCAGCACTACAGGGGCTTTTAATTCACCCCTCCACTTT	CASTTGAFNSPLHF
TRBJ1-2	TRBV6-2/TRBV6-3	.	few	TGTGCCAGCAGACCACAGACATCCTATGGCTACACCTTC	CASRPQTSYGYTF
TRBJ2-5	TRBV5-1	.	.	TGCGCCAGCAGCTTGGTCCTGACAGAAGCCCAGTACTTC	CASSLVLTEAQYF
TRBJ2-7	TRBV2	TRBD1	.	TGTGCCAGCAGTGCCAACTCAGGGGGCGAGCAGTACTTC	CASSANSGGEQYF
TRBJ2-7	TRBV14	TRBD2	few	TGTGCCAGCAGCCAAGCTTTTCGGACTAGCGCCCCGGTCTTC	CASSQAFRTSAPVF
TRBJ2-2	TRBV2	.	few	TGTGCCAGCCAACGGGACCTCGAGACCGGGGAGCTGTTTTTT	CASQRDLETGELFF
TRBJ1-6	TRBV20-1	.	few	TGCAGTGCTAGAGAGTCCGGGCGCCAAAATTCACCCCTCCACTTT	CSARESGRQNSPLHF
TRBJ2-1	TRBV6-1	TRBD1	few	TGTGCCAGCAAACCGGGACAGGGGTACAATGAGCAGTTCTTC	CASKPGQGYNEQFF
TRBJ2-3	TRBV20-1	.	many	TGCAGTGCTGGGACCGGGGGCACAGATACGCAGTATTTT	CSAGTGGTDTQYF
TRBJ2-3	TRBV5-6	.	few	TGTGCCACCCAAAGAGGCGGTATTGCAGATACGCAGTATTTT	CATQRGGIADTQYF
TRBJ2-7	TRBV4-3	.	few	TGCGCCAGCAGCCAAGTCCAGCGGCAGTACGAGCAGTACTTC	CASSQVQRQYEQYF
TRBJ2-1	TRBV5-1	TRBD2	.	TGCGCCAGCAGCTTGGTGATAGCGGGGGGCGGAAATGAGCAGTTCTTC	CASSLVIAGGGNEQFF
TRBJ2-5	TRBV5-8	TRBD2	.	TGTGCCAGCAGCTTGCCGTGGGGGGGAGACAGCAAAGAGACCCAGTACTTC	CASSLPWGGDSKETQYF
TRBJ2-5	TRBV20-1	TRBD2	.	TGCAGTGCCCTAGTCGTAGGCGGGAGGGGGGCAGAGACCCAGTACTTC	CSALVVGGRGAETQYF